The clone carrying this TCR beta chain showed up many times. Trimming took off 3 bases at V and 2 bases at J, with 7 bases between the two ends. The CDR3 is made up of 13 amino acids. MiXCR was run by TCRdb on the 5' RACE reads, yielding one entry per CDR3 protein. The sample has 85,000 to 100,000 distinct CDR3 sequences, 8.8% seen once. These data are taken from a study of CD8 T cells in ankylosing spondylitis. Specimen: blood, either unsorted or a sorted T cell fraction (not recorded which). The clonotype comes from a male donor with ankylosing spondylitis or in good health (not recorded which). The gene calls are TRBV12-3 or TRBV12-4 and TRBJ2-5, with D perhaps being TRBD1 or TRBD2 (5 bases each). The CDR3 bases are TGTGCCAGCAGTTTGGGGGATCAAGAGACCCAGTACTTC. It codes for CASSLGDQETQYF.